The entry that follows covers one T cell receptor beta chain sequence. The data originate from a study of blood T cell repertoires in COVID-19. Across the whole study: Samples taken during acute and convalescent COVID-19 were collected in the United States, Italy and Spain. T cells, B-cell-depleted T cells, or PBMCs provided the cDNA or gDNA that served as material.

Per the study methods: Researchers report that nucleated cell counts were estimated from reference gene primer amplification. Assay used: immunoSEQ multiplex PCR; TCRdb lists only in-frame clones, some missing. The V and J calls and the clone size are those of that table, but D and trimming were determined from the DNA. The sample yields about 200,000 clones, about 88% seen once. V gave up 2 bases and J gave up 4 bases, with 21 bases separating them. Per germline, CDR1 MRHNA and CDR2 SNTAGT. The CDR3 has 17 amino acids. The TCR was taken from a middle-aged man with active or convalescent COVID-19. Material for sequencing was peripheral blood. The chain recombines TRBV6-4 with TRBJ2-7; weak D call: TRBD1 (5 bases). The CDR3 DNA is TGTGCCAGCAGTGACGATAGGCTGAGACGGACAATTTACGAGCAGTACTTC. Translating gives CASSDDRLRRTIYEQYF.